The clone carrying this TCR beta chain occurred a few times. This sample was included in a study of beta chain features in type 1 diabetes. cDNA synthesis used the whole RNA isolate, giving expressed TCRB sequences. Deep immunoSEQ sequencing covered naive, central memory and regulatory T cell samples. Profiling relied on immunoSEQ multiplex PCR, and the TCRdb table lists in-frame clones only, not all of them. The sample yields fewer than 65,000 clones, about 61% seen once. From germline, CDR1 is MNHEY and CDR2 SMNVEV (reference sequence). This CDR3 contains 15 residues. With V trimmed by 3 bases and J by 6 bases, 3 bases remained unmatched.

The rearrangement links TRBV27 to TRBJ2-1; 12 nucleotides align to TRBD2. The source of this sequence is a woman between 18 and 29 years old in good health. The specimen was Tregs from blood. Written as DNA, the CDR3 is TGTGCCAGCAGTTTCCGGACTAGCGGGGCCAATGAGCAGTTCTTC. This encodes CASSFRTSGANEQFF.